This T cell receptor (beta chain) appears in the sequencing data of a study of T cell clones after liver transplantation. Germline assignment: CDR1 MRHNA and CDR2 SNTAGT. Trimming left V 0 bases short and J 6 bases short, with 7 bases between. CDR3 size: 13 residues. Sequencing was performed with immunoSEQ multiplex PCR; in TCRdb, only in-frame clones are kept and a portion is missing. In the table there are tens of thousands of clones, approximately 77% of which are singletons. Sequenced material: CD4+ T cells from blood, taken at the 22-month timepoint. The TCR sequence derives from a human patient who received a liver transplant. Some T cells may be graft donor cells. The rearrangement uses TRBV6-4 and TRBJ2-3; a weak D match, TRBD1 (5 bases). CDR3 amino acids: CASSDSPGDTQYF. DNA for the CDR3: TGTGCCAGCAGTGACTCACCAGGGGATACGCAGTATTTT.